Given below is one T cell receptor (beta chain) in context. What it binds is not known. TCR cDNA was made by 5'RACE template switching, adding a universal primer site and UMIs. Each CDR3 protein is one row after TCRdb ran MiXCR on the 5' RACE reads. The data show a few hundred thousand distinct CDR3 sequences, roughly 4.3% seen once. This entry is derived from a study of T cells after yellow fever vaccination. Regarding the study as a whole: The study re-detected most primary-vaccination clones after the booster (under 97% CD4, approximately 88% CD8).

Trimming took 6 bases from V and 6 from J; bases not matched to a gene: 0. This CDR3 contains 11 residues. Looked up from germline, CDR1 is MGHDK and CDR2 is SYGVNS. This clonotype was obtained from a man between 18 and 35 years old who received the YFV17D yellow fever vaccine. The input for sequencing was PBMCs, taken 5 days after the yellow fever booster vaccination. The chain recombines TRBV25-1 with TRBJ1-2; TRBD1 aligns across 8 bases. CDR3 residues: CASRTGDGYTF. CDR3 in DNA: TGTGCCAGCAGGACAGGGGATGGCTACACCTTC.